A single sample gave rise to the 29 T cell receptor beta chains below, sequenced in a study of blood T cell repertoires in COVID-19. Sequencing used immunoSEQ multiplex PCR; TCRdb keeps in-frame clones, though not all of them. The sample lists roughly 250,000 clones, approximately 85% seen once, with 1.9% in the top ten. Sequenced input: PBMCs or T cells enriched from blood (not recorded which). These receptors were obtained from a woman between 45 and 65 years old who had recovered from COVID-19.

The rearrangement links TRBV2 to TRBJ2-1; D may be TRBD2 (6 bases). The V gene lost 2 bases and the J gene lost 12 bases, with 11 bases spanning the gap. This CDR3 has 12 residues. CDR1 SNHLY and CDR2 FYNNEI come from the germline V gene. The CDR3 loop is CASSELRLVQFF. The CDR3 DNA reads TGTGCCAGCAGTGAACTGAGACTAGTGCAGTTCTTC.

The V gene is TRBV5-1, the J gene TRBJ2-1; 12 bases are a match to TRBD2. V was clipped by 2 bases and J by 0 bases; unmatched bases: 18. This CDR3 region has 22 residues. Looked up from germline, CDR1 is SGHRS and CDR2 is YFSETQ. The CDR3 DNA follows: TGCGCCAGCAGCTTCTTTCCCCTTCGTCTAGCGGGAGGGCCAAGCTCCTACAATGAGCAGTTCTTC. This sequence encodes CASSFFPLRLAGGPSSYNEQFF.

The rearrangement uses TRBV2 and TRBJ2-3; TRBD2 aligns across 14 bases. The CDR3 runs to 16 residues. Germline V gives CDR1 SNHLY, CDR2 FYNNEI. Trimming cost V 4 bases and J 4 bases; bases outside gene matches: 4. CDR3 residues: CASSVGTSGSSDTQYF. The CDR3 DNA reads TGTGCCAGCAGTGTTGGGACTAGCGGGAGCTCAGATACGCAGTATTTT.

The rearrangement uses TRBV21-1 and TRBJ2-4; the table gives TRBD2 as D, unverified against the DNA. TRBV21-1 is tagged as a pseudogene. The CDR3 is 16 residues long. The CDR3 region is CASTSLAGGAKNIQYF. The CDR3 coding sequence is TGTGCCAGCACCTCATTAGCGGGAGGAGCCAAAAACATTCAGTACTTC.

V and J are TRBV28 and TRBJ2-7; TRBD2 matches 14 bases. Losses at the gene ends were 2 bases for V and 0 bases for J; bases not matched to a gene: 12. The CDR3 runs to 20 residues. Germline CDR1 reads MDHEN; CDR2 reads SYDVKM. CDR3 in amino acids: CASSLNLGRTSGRTSYEQYF. Written as DNA, the CDR3 is TGTGCCAGCAGTTTAAACCTCGGGCGGACTAGCGGGAGGACCTCCTACGAGCAGTACTTC.

This clone turned up a few times. The chain has TRBV5-5 and TRBJ1-1, with a tentative D call TRBD1 (6 bases). The length of the CDR3 is 15 residues. The V end lost 4 bases, the J end lost 5 bases, and 18 bases lay between the germline ends. The germline V gene encodes CDR1 SGHKS and CDR2 YYEKEE (reference sequence). The CDR3 region has the DNA TGTGCCAGCAGCCTACAGGGCCTCGGGGGGACTGAAGCTTTCTTT. Amino acid sequence: CASSLQGLGGTEAFF. The whole variable domain, filled in from reference TRBV5-5 and TRBJ1-1, reads DAGVTQSPTHLIKTRGQQVTLRCSPISGHKSVSWYQQVLGQGPQFIFQYYEKEERGRGNFPDRFSARQFPNYSSELNVNALLLGDSALYLCASSLQGLGGTEAFFGQGTRLTVV.

The DNA of the CDR3 is TGTGCCAGCAGCCGTTATATTTCCTACGAGCAGTACTTC. It yields the protein CASSRYISYEQYF. V gene TRBV6-2 or TRBV6-3 combines with J gene TRBJ2-7; D call uncertain. The CDR3 is 13 amino acids. Germline V gene lookup returns CDR1 MNHEY and CDR2 SVGEGT. Trimming cost V 6 bases and J 1 base, with 10 bases left between them.

The V call is TRBV4-2, the J call TRBJ1-1; TRBD1 agrees at 8 bases. CDR3 length equals 18 residues. Losses at the gene ends were 3 bases for V and 1 base for J; bases not matched to a gene: 13. Germline assignment: CDR1 LGHNA and CDR2 YNFKEQ. In DNA, the CDR3 is TGTGCCAGCAGCCAGGATGACAGGGGTCTTGAATCGAACACTGAAGCTTTCTTT. This sequence encodes CASSQDDRGLESNTEAFF.

This chain joins TRBV28 and TRBJ1-4, with TRBD1 matching over 7 bases. After removal of 4 bases from V and 2 bases from J, the junction contained 7 bases not matched to a gene. The germline CDR1 and CDR2 sequences are MDHEN and SYDVKM. The CDR3 consists of 16 residues. The CDR3 is CASSSPRGLTNEKLFF. The CDR3 region has the DNA TGTGCCAGCAGTTCGCCGAGGGGGCTTACTAATGAAAAACTGTTTTTT.

The gene calls are TRBV3-1 (or the pseudogene TRBV3-2) and TRBJ1-3, with TRBD1 matching over 8 bases. Unmatched junction bases numbered 0, after V lost 6 bases and J lost 2 bases. The V gene's germline CDR1 is LGHDT and CDR2 YNNKEL (reference sequence). This CDR3 comprises 13 residues. CDR3 sequence (DNA): TGTGCCAGCAGACAGGGGGCTGGAAACACCATATATTTT. Its protein is CASRQGAGNTIYF.

This clone was recorded only once. J is TRBJ1-4 and V is TRBV28, with 7 positions matching TRBD1. CDR1 is MDHEN and CDR2 is SYDVKM in the germline V gene. The CDR3 sequence is 14 residues long. V lost 5 bases to trimming and J lost 8 bases; unmatched junction nucleotides: 8. The CDR3 here is CASSAPGQREKLFF. CDR3 nucleotides: TGTGCCAGCAGTGCCCCGGGACAGAGAGAAAAACTGTTTTTT.

The chain uses TRBV28 and TRBJ1-2, with 7 bases identical to TRBD1. J was trimmed by 8 bases and V by 5 bases; bases with no gene match: 8. The CDR3 runs to 13 residues. Germline V gene data show CDR1 as MDHEN and CDR2 as SYDVKM. The CDR3 DNA reads as TGTGCCAGCAGTCGAACAGGGGCTTGGGGCTACACCTTC. As protein: CASSRTGAWGYTF.

The chain joins TRBV28 to TRBJ2-7; possible D gene TRBD2, 5 bases. The CDR3 runs 15 residues. V shed 5 bases and J shed 6 bases, with 20 bases lying between them. The germline V gene encodes CDR1 MDHEN and CDR2 SYDVKM. The CDR3 sequence: CASSHLEGSQREQYF. The CDR3 DNA is TGTGCCAGCAGTCACCTTGAAGGGAGCCAACGCGAGCAGTACTTC.

The rearrangement links TRBV7-9 to TRBJ1-1; a possible D gene is TRBD1 (5 bases). Germline V gene data show CDR1 as SEHNR and CDR2 as FQNEAQ (reference sequence). V lost 5 bases, J lost 9 bases, and 16 bases lay in between. CDR3 length: 13 amino acids. CDR3 sequence reads: CASSPSGQAQAFF. CDR3 DNA sequence: TGTGCCAGCAGCCCTTCAGGGCAGGCACAAGCTTTCTTT.

This clone showed up just once. The chain combines TRBV28 with TRBJ2-3, with unresolved D. Germline CDR1 and CDR2: MDHEN and SYDVKM. This CDR3 is built from 14 residues. V was cut by 6 bases and J by 2 bases, with 12 bases left in between. The CDR3: CASRASSYTDTQYF. CDR3 coding DNA: TGTGCCAGCAGGGCCTCAAGTTACACAGATACGCAGTATTTT. The variable domain in full, completed from reference TRBV28 and TRBJ2-3, reads DVKVTQSSRYLVKRTGEKVFLECVQDMDHENMFWYRQDPGLGLRLIYFSYDVKMKEKGDIPEGYSVSREKKERFSLILESASTNQTSMYLCASRASSYTDTQYFGPGTRLTVL.

J is TRBJ1-2 and V is TRBV9; perhaps TRBD1 as D (6 bases). The CDR3 is 15 amino acids. Trimming left V 6 bases short and J 4 bases short, with 19 bases between. Germline lookup yields CDR1 SGDLS and CDR2 YYNGEE. The CDR3 region has the DNA TGTGCCAGCAATCGTGAGGACAGTTCCGTCTATGGCTACACCTTC. Its translation is CASNREDSSVYGYTF.

The chain links TRBV10-1 to TRBJ2-3; TRBD2 aligns across 10 bases. This CDR3 has 18 residues. The V and J ends lost 0 bases and 0 bases, in that order; junction bases with no gene match: 6. The germline V gene encodes CDR1 WNHNN and CDR2 SYGVQD (reference sequence). The CDR3 spells CASSESWTSGTSTDTQYF. In DNA, the CDR3 is TGCGCCAGCAGTGAGTCTTGGACTAGCGGAACTAGCACAGATACGCAGTATTTT.

This chain joins TRBV28 and TRBJ2-5; 9 nucleotides match TRBD1. V was clipped by 6 bases and J by 3 bases; unmatched bases: 5. Germline CDR1 and CDR2: MDHEN and SYDVKM. This CDR3 contains 14 residues. The CDR3 bases are TGTGCCAGCAGACCAACAGGGGGCGAAGAGACCCAGTACTTC. Amino acids: CASRPTGGEETQYF.

The chain recombines TRBV2 with TRBJ2-5; 13 nucleotides agree with TRBD2. The CDR3 length is 15 residues. Germline CDR1 reads SNHLY; CDR2 reads FYNNEI. V lost 4 bases, J lost 5 bases, and 4 bases stayed unmatched. CDR3 residues: CASSGTSGSLETQYF. In nucleotides, the CDR3 is TGTGCCAGCAGTGGGACTAGCGGGAGTTTGGAGACCCAGTACTTC.

Turning to this clone: The junction shows a germline mismatch at one end, possibly a read error. V gene TRBV7-7 combines with J gene TRBJ2-1; maybe TRBD1 (5 bases). The CDR3 loop spans 15 amino acids. The germline V gene has CDR1 SSHAT and CDR2 FNYEAQ (reference sequence). CDR3 sequence: CASSLEVGRAGEQFF. The CDR3 DNA follows: TGTGCTAGCAGCTTAGAAGTGGGCAGGGCAGGCGAGCAGTTCTTC.

This chain connects TRBV6-4 to TRBJ2-2; tentatively, D is TRBD2 (6 bases). Germline V gives CDR1 MRHNA, CDR2 SNTAGT. The CDR3 contains 15 residues. Trimming removed 8 bases from V and 6 bases from J, with 19 bases in between. The CDR3 nucleotides read TGTGCCAGCCAGGTGACGGCGGGGCAGGCCGGGGAGCTGTTTTTT. Its protein product is CASQVTAGQAGELFF.

The chain carries TRBV6-5 and TRBJ1-1; D may be TRBD1 (5 bases). V lost 4 bases to trimming and J lost 4 bases, with 16 bases between them. This CDR3 comprises 15 residues. The germline CDR1 and CDR2 sequences are MNHEY and SVGAGI. The CDR3 DNA is TGTGCCAGCAGTTGGTCTCGGAGGGGCCCCACTGAAGCTTTCTTT. Translated: CASSWSRRGPTEAFF.

Only a few counts were recorded for this clone. The chain couples TRBV15 to TRBJ1-2; TRBD1 matches 11 bases. The CDR3 consists of 15 residues. Per the germline V gene, CDR1 is LNHNV and CDR2 is YYDKDF (reference sequence). J gave up 4 bases and V 4 bases, and 5 bases lay outside the gene matches. The CDR3 here is CATSTGQGDLYGYTF. CDR3 in DNA: TGTGCCACCAGCACGGGACAGGGGGACCTCTATGGCTACACCTTC. Filled out from reference TRBV15 and TRBJ1-2, the complete variable domain reads DAMVIQNPRYQVTQFGKPVTLSCSQTLNHNVMYWYQQKSSQAPKLLFHYYDKDFNNEADTPDNFQSRRPNTSFCFLDIRSPGLGDTAMYLCATSTGQGDLYGYTFGSGTRLTVV.

This sequence joins TRBV3-1 (or the pseudogene TRBV3-2) and TRBJ2-5; 8 positions match TRBD1. The CDR3 totals 14 residues. Germline V lookup: CDR1 LGHDT, CDR2 YNNKEL (reference sequence). The ends lost 0 bases at V and 5 bases at J; junction bases unmatched: 2. The CDR3 loop is CASSQDQGAETQYF. As DNA, the CDR3 is TGTGCCAGCAGCCAAGATCAGGGGGCGGAGACCCAGTACTTC.

This chain joins TRBV10-3 and TRBJ2-1; 7 positions match TRBD2. Germline V gives CDR1 ENHRY, CDR2 SYGVKD. Unmatched junction bases numbered 13, after V lost 7 bases and J lost 7 bases. The CDR3 extends over 15 amino acids. The CDR3 DNA follows: TGTGCCATCAACCCTAGCGGTCCCAACGGGAATGAGCAGTTCTTC. It codes for CAINPSGPNGNEQFF.

This clone occurred a few times. V is TRBV28 and J is TRBJ1-3, with 8 bases lining up with TRBD1. CDR1 is MDHEN and CDR2 is SYDVKM in the germline V gene. The CDR3 contains 13 residues. Trimming cost V 10 bases and J 2 bases; bases outside gene matches: 4. CDR3 sequence (DNA): TGTGCCACCCAGACAGGGGCTGGAAACACCATATATTTT. This codes for CATQTGAGNTIYF. The full variable domain, with the rest looked up from reference TRBV28 and TRBJ1-3, is DVKVTQSSRYLVKRTGEKVFLECVQDMDHENMFWYRQDPGLGLRLIYFSYDVKMKEKGDIPEGYSVSREKKERFSLILESASTNQTSMYLCATQTGAGNTIYFGEGSWLTVV.

The J gene is TRBJ2-5, the V gene TRBV5-1; 7 nucleotides line up with TRBD1. Germline V gene data show CDR1 as SGHRS and CDR2 as YFSETQ. The CDR3 consists of 14 residues. The trim removed 2 bases at V and 2 bases at J, leaving 3 bases unmatched. The CDR3 bases are TGCGCCAGCAGCTTAGGGACAGTACAAGAGACCCAGTACTTC. Translation gives CASSLGTVQETQYF.

The J gene is TRBJ2-1, the V gene TRBV5-6; 11 bases are a match to TRBD1. Germline V CDR1 and CDR2: SGHDT, YYEEEE. This CDR3 region has 14 residues. After removal of 5 bases from V and 9 bases from J, the junction contained 7 bases not matched to a gene. The chain's CDR3 is CASSWDRGTIEQFF. Written as DNA, the CDR3 is TGTGCCAGCAGTTGGGACAGGGGGACGATTGAGCAGTTCTTC.

The CDR3 sequence: CASSLGHPYSGNTIYF. Here the CDR3 DNA reads TGTGCCAGCAGCTTAGGCCACCCCTACTCTGGAAACACCATATATTTT. The J gene is TRBJ1-3, the V gene TRBV7-2; no definite D call. The V and J ends lost 1 base and 0 bases respectively, with 10 bases between them. Germline V lookup: CDR1 SGHTA, CDR2 FQGNSA. The CDR3 loop spans 16 amino acids.